Listed below are T cell receptor beta chains from one sample, sequenced in a study of blood T cell repertoires in COVID-19. Method: immunoSEQ multiplex PCR; TCRdb's copy keeps in-frame clones and lacks some. The sample lists 380,000 or so clones; approximately 91% were seen once. The sequencing input was PBMCs or T cells enriched from blood (not recorded which). All receptors come from a woman between 40 and 55 years old with acute COVID-19. Each CDR3 is given with its conserved first and last residue. The order of the fields is V gene, J gene, D gene, clone size, CDR3 DNA, CDR3 protein. A D gene is named only where the DNA matches it firmly. Clone size is not always given. Where it is, it says once, few, many or a class for expanded clones.

v_gene: TRBV5-4; j_gene: TRBJ2-2; d_gene: NA; abundance: NA; CDR3nt: TGTGCCAGCAGCTTCAGAGGTATAGACACCGGGGAGCTGTTTTTT; CDR3aa: CASSFRGIDTGELFF
v_gene: TRBV4-1; j_gene: TRBJ1-3; d_gene: NA; abundance: NA; CDR3nt: TGCGCCAGCAGCCAAGATCATTACCGACTCTCTGGAAACACCATATATTTT; CDR3aa: CASSQDHYRLSGNTIYF
v_gene: TRBV27; j_gene: TRBJ2-3; d_gene: NA; abundance: NA; CDR3nt: TGTGCCAGCAGCCTCGGACTATCCACAGATACGCAGTATTTT; CDR3aa: CASSLGLSTDTQYF
v_gene: TRBV7-9; j_gene: TRBJ2-7; d_gene: TRBD1; abundance: NA; CDR3nt: TGTGCCAGCAGCTTAAGGGACAGCTCCTACGAGCAGTACTTC; CDR3aa: CASSLRDSSYEQYF
v_gene: TRBV11-2; j_gene: TRBJ2-7; d_gene: NA; abundance: NA; CDR3nt: TGTGCCAGCAGCTTCAACGACATGGTCGGGCAGTACTTC; CDR3aa: CASSFNDMVGQYF
v_gene: TRBV11-2; j_gene: TRBJ1-2; d_gene: TRBD1; abundance: NA; CDR3nt: TGTGCCAGCAGCTTAGGGGCAGGACAGGGGGCAGGAGGCTACACCTTC; CDR3aa: CASSLGAGQGAGGYTF
v_gene: TRBV19; j_gene: TRBJ1-1; d_gene: NA; abundance: once; CDR3nt: TGTGCCAGTAGTCCGAGGTATGCAGGGGCCGGGGGGACTGAAGCTTTCTTT; CDR3aa: CASSPRYAGAGGTEAFF
v_gene: TRBV11-2; j_gene: TRBJ1-2; d_gene: NA; abundance: NA; CDR3nt: TGTGCCAGCAGCCCAAATCGCCAGGGTGGCTACACCTTC; CDR3aa: CASSPNRQGGYTF
v_gene: TRBV10-2; j_gene: TRBJ1-2; d_gene: TRBD1; abundance: NA; CDR3nt: TGCGCCAGCAGTGAGTCTCGCGGGACAGGGAGAGGCTACACCTTC; CDR3aa: CASSESRGTGRGYTF
v_gene: TRBV5-6; j_gene: TRBJ2-2; d_gene: NA; abundance: once; CDR3nt: TGTGCCAGCCTTTTCCAGGGTCTTGGCACCGGGGAGCTGTTTTTT; CDR3aa: CASLFQGLGTGELFF
v_gene: TRBV19; j_gene: TRBJ1-6; d_gene: NA; abundance: NA; CDR3nt: TGTGCCAGTATGGCCCCCCGTATTGGCTATAATTCACCCCTCCACTTT; CDR3aa: CASMAPRIGYNSPLHF
v_gene: TRBV30; j_gene: TRBJ2-5; d_gene: NA; abundance: NA; CDR3nt: TGTGCCTGGAGTGTAGGAGTTTCGGGGACCCAGTACTTC; CDR3aa: CAWSVGVSGTQYF
v_gene: TRBV5-1; j_gene: TRBJ1-3; d_gene: NA; abundance: once; CDR3nt: TGCGCCAGCAGTCCGGACAGCTCTGGAAACACCATATATTTT; CDR3aa: CASSPDSSGNTIYF
v_gene: TRBV27; j_gene: TRBJ2-7; d_gene: TRBD1; abundance: NA; CDR3nt: TGTGCCAGCAGTTTTGGGACAGGGACATACGAGCAGTACTTC; CDR3aa: CASSFGTGTYEQYF
v_gene: TRBV5-8; j_gene: TRBJ2-5; d_gene: NA; abundance: NA; CDR3nt: TGTGCCAGCAGCTTGGCGTCCACAGGGGAGACCCAGTACTTC; CDR3aa: CASSLASTGETQYF
v_gene: TRBV10-3; j_gene: TRBJ2-1; d_gene: TRBD1; abundance: NA; CDR3nt: TGTGCCGGTGGGGACAGGCACAATGAGCAGTTCTTC; CDR3aa: CAGGDRHNEQFF
v_gene: TRBV29-1; j_gene: TRBJ2-5; d_gene: TRBD2; abundance: NA; CDR3nt: TGCAGCGTCTCACTAGCGGGGGTGCGAGAGACCCAGTACTTC; CDR3aa: CSVSLAGVRETQYF
v_gene: TRBV7-8; j_gene: TRBJ2-1; d_gene: TRBD1; abundance: once; CDR3nt: TGTGCCAGCAGCTTAGACAGGGGTCCCTACAATGAGCAGTTCTTC; CDR3aa: CASSLDRGPYNEQFF
v_gene: TRBV5-8; j_gene: TRBJ2-7; d_gene: NA; abundance: NA; CDR3nt: TGTGCCAGCAGCTCCCGATCCATTTCGCAGGACGAGCAGTACTTC; CDR3aa: CASSSRSISQDEQYF
v_gene: TRBV7-2; j_gene: TRBJ2-3; d_gene: TRBD2; abundance: NA; CDR3nt: TGTGCCAGCAGCTTAGCGGAGCGGGGGGGCGTAGCAGATACGCAGTATTTT; CDR3aa: CASSLAERGGVADTQYF
v_gene: TRBV6-6; j_gene: TRBJ1-5; d_gene: NA; abundance: NA; CDR3nt: TGTGCCAGCACGCCTCGGGATGGCAATCAGCCCCAGCATTTT; CDR3aa: CASTPRDGNQPQHF
v_gene: TRBV7-9; j_gene: TRBJ1-2; d_gene: TRBD1; abundance: NA; CDR3nt: TGTGCCAGCAGCTTAGAGGGCGAATTAGGACAGGGGCTCTATGGCTACACCTTC; CDR3aa: CASSLEGELGQGLYGYTF
v_gene: TRBV6-5; j_gene: TRBJ1-1; d_gene: NA; abundance: few; CDR3nt: TGTGCCAGTAGGCGTGTGGGGGGGAACACTGAAGCTTTCTTT; CDR3aa: CASRRVGGNTEAFF
v_gene: TRBV28; j_gene: TRBJ1-2; d_gene: TRBD1; abundance: NA; CDR3nt: TGTGCCAGCCGGGACAGGAACTATGGCTACACCTTC; CDR3aa: CASRDRNYGYTF
v_gene: TRBV9; j_gene: TRBJ2-3; d_gene: TRBD2; abundance: NA; CDR3nt: TGTGCCAGCAGCGTAGGAACTAGCGGGGGCACAGATACGCAGTATTTT; CDR3aa: CASSVGTSGGTDTQYF
v_gene: TRBV24-1; j_gene: TRBJ2-5; d_gene: NA; abundance: NA; CDR3nt: TGTGCCACCAGTGATGATAGGGACATTTCGGAGACCCAGTACTTC; CDR3aa: CATSDDRDISETQYF
v_gene: TRBV7-9; j_gene: TRBJ2-2; d_gene: NA; abundance: NA; CDR3nt: TGTGCCAGCAGCTTGGGGGGACAGACCGGGGAGCTGTTTTTT; CDR3aa: CASSLGGQTGELFF
v_gene: TRBV10-3; j_gene: TRBJ2-7; d_gene: NA; abundance: NA; CDR3nt: TGTGCCATCAGTGAGCCTCAGGGAAGAGCCTACGAGCAGTACTTC; CDR3aa: CAISEPQGRAYEQYF
v_gene: TRBV27; j_gene: TRBJ1-1; d_gene: NA; abundance: once; CDR3nt: TGTGCCAGCAGTTTATTAGGGGACACTGAAGCTTTCTTT; CDR3aa: CASSLLGDTEAFF
v_gene: TRBV24-1; j_gene: TRBJ1-2; d_gene: TRBD1; abundance: NA; CDR3nt: TGTGCCACCCGGGGACAGGGGGCCGGTGGCTACACCTTC; CDR3aa: CATRGQGAGGYTF
v_gene: TRBV7-6; j_gene: TRBJ2-7; d_gene: TRBD1; abundance: NA; CDR3nt: TGTGCCAGCAGCAGAGCGACAGGGTACTACGAGCAGTACTTC; CDR3aa: CASSRATGYYEQYF
v_gene: TRBV5-4; j_gene: TRBJ2-5; d_gene: TRBD2; abundance: NA; CDR3nt: TGTGCCAGCAGCTCCACTGTAGCGGGGGGGCACGAGACCCAGTACTTC; CDR3aa: CASSSTVAGGHETQYF
v_gene: TRBV7-7; j_gene: TRBJ2-5; d_gene: TRBD2; abundance: NA; CDR3nt: TGTGCCAGCGCGGGGGGAGGGCAAGAGACCCAGTACTTC; CDR3aa: CASAGGGQETQYF
v_gene: TRBV20-1; j_gene: TRBJ2-1; d_gene: NA; abundance: NA; CDR3nt: TGCAGTGCTAGTCCCCGGGTTGAGCAGTTCTTC; CDR3aa: CSASPRVEQFF
v_gene: TRBV6-5; j_gene: TRBJ2-7; d_gene: NA; abundance: NA; CDR3nt: TGTGCCAGCAGTTCTCGACACAACTACGAGCAGTACTTC; CDR3aa: CASSSRHNYEQYF
v_gene: TRBV5-1; j_gene: TRBJ2-7; d_gene: NA; abundance: NA; CDR3nt: TGCGCCAGCAGCCCCGACCGGGAGAACTACGAGCAGTACTTC; CDR3aa: CASSPDRENYEQYF
v_gene: TRBV30; j_gene: TRBJ1-1; d_gene: TRBD1; abundance: NA; CDR3nt: TGTGCCTGTTGGACAGGAGAGAACACTGAAGCTTTCTTT; CDR3aa: CACWTGENTEAFF
v_gene: TRBV5-1; j_gene: TRBJ1-1; d_gene: NA; abundance: few; CDR3nt: TGCGCCAGCAGAAATGAGGGCACTGAAGCTTTCTTT; CDR3aa: CASRNEGTEAFF
v_gene: TRBV12-3/TRBV12-4; j_gene: TRBJ1-1; d_gene: NA; abundance: NA; CDR3nt: TGTGCCAGCAGTTTATTGTTCGGCACTGAAGCTTTCTTT; CDR3aa: CASSLLFGTEAFF
v_gene: TRBV27; j_gene: TRBJ1-2; d_gene: TRBD1; abundance: NA; CDR3nt: TGTGCCAGCAGTCCCGGGACAGGGGACTATGGCTACACCTTC; CDR3aa: CASSPGTGDYGYTF
v_gene: TRBV7-9; j_gene: TRBJ1-3; d_gene: TRBD1; abundance: once; CDR3nt: TGTGCCAGCAGCCCCAATACAGGGGAGAGCTCTGGAAACACCATATATTTT; CDR3aa: CASSPNTGESSGNTIYF
v_gene: TRBV18; j_gene: TRBJ1-2; d_gene: TRBD1; abundance: NA; CDR3nt: TGTGCCAGCTCACCTTCAGGGACAGGGGGCGCGGGCTACACCTTC; CDR3aa: CASSPSGTGGAGYTF
v_gene: TRBV29-1; j_gene: TRBJ1-1; d_gene: TRBD1; abundance: NA; CDR3nt: TGCAGCGTAGACAGGGATAAAGCTTTCTTT; CDR3aa: CSVDRDKAFF